This TCR beta chain was documented in a study of T cell repertoires in cytomegalovirus infection. Overall study: CMV epitopes used comprised recently identified HLA-C-restricted ones and well-studied HLA-B-restricted ones. CMV infection together with matching HLA type was indicated by public TCR beta signatures.

V lost 6 bases and J lost 12; bases outside the gene matches: 16. CDR3 length equals 16 residues. Germline CDR1 and CDR2: MNHEY and SVGAGI. TCRdb itself ran the reads through MiXCR, one entry per CDR3 protein. The repertoire holds about a million distinct CDR3 sequences, roughly a third seen once, with 13% in the top ten. Study-level findings and limits: The ex vivo response was dominated by HLA-C-restricted CMV-specific TCR beta clonotypes. Of the TCR beta families, the public ones yielded a cumulative frequency that identified carriers of CMV plus the relevant HLA.

This clonotype was detected a few times. Its antigen is undetermined. This sequence originates from a human donor in good health (CMV status not recorded). Some clones in this sample may be carry-over from other donors' samples. The chain recombines TRBV6-5 with TRBJ1-6; 8 nucleotides match TRBD1. The source material was cultured CD8+ T cells from PBMCs, sampled from culture after CMV antigen stimulation. The CDR3 protein is CASSQIGDRRWQPLHF. The DNA of the CDR3 is TGTGCCAGCAGCCAAATTGGGGACAGGCGATGGCAACCCCTCCACTTT.